These T cell receptor beta chains were read from a single sample in a study of brain T cells in children with intractable seizures. The table came from immunoSEQ multiplex PCR; TCRdb's copy has only in-frame clones and leaves some out. This repertoire shows 300,000 to 400,000 clones, 85% to 95% found once; its top ten account for 5.7%. The sample was peripheral blood, taken approximately 5 months after surgery. Receptors were obtained from a boy in the first two years of life with tuberous sclerosis and intractable seizures. The conserved cysteine and the conserved F or W are not part of the CDR3 here.

J gene: TRBJ2-5
V gene: TRBV6-1
CDR3 length: 11
CDR3 protein: ASSEGTVETQY

J gene: TRBJ1-1
V gene: TRBV6-1
CDR3 length: 13
CDR3 protein: ASSDRQVLNTEAF

J gene: TRBJ1-5
V gene: TRBV3-1/TRBV3-2
CDR3 length: 12
CDR3 protein: ASSQSYSNQPQH

J gene: TRBJ1-3
V gene: TRBV2
CDR3 length: 14
CDR3 protein: ASSDGLYSSGNTIY

J gene: TRBJ1-4
V gene: TRBV2
CDR3 length: 12
CDR3 protein: ASSQDRAGEKLF

J gene: TRBJ1-1
V gene: TRBV4-1
CDR3 length: 12
CDR3 protein: ASSHTHRDSEAF

J gene: TRBJ2-2
V gene: TRBV3-1/TRBV3-2
CDR3 length: 14
CDR3 protein: ASSQGRGVNTGELF

J gene: TRBJ1-1
V gene: TRBV5-1
CDR3 length: 12
CDR3 protein: ASSSQTGATEAF

J gene: TRBJ1-2
V gene: TRBV5-1
CDR3 length: 11
CDR3 protein: ASSLKNFYGYT

J gene: TRBJ2-7
V gene: TRBV28
CDR3 length: 11
CDR3 protein: ASSLEGPYEQY

J gene: TRBJ2-1
V gene: TRBV27
CDR3 length: 9
CDR3 protein: ASSWGPEQF

J gene: TRBJ1-2
V gene: TRBV19
CDR3 length: 15
CDR3 protein: ASSISLVADYNYGYT

J gene: TRBJ2-5
V gene: TRBV19
CDR3 length: 13
CDR3 protein: ASSRGGGARETQY

J gene: TRBJ2-5
V gene: TRBV11-2
CDR3 length: 13
CDR3 protein: ASSLGDRDQETQY

J gene: TRBJ1-2
V gene: TRBV13
CDR3 length: 12
CDR3 protein: ASSSTGQNYGYT

J gene: TRBJ2-1
V gene: TRBV3-1/TRBV3-2
CDR3 length: 14
CDR3 protein: ASSLRAGGPRNEQF

J gene: TRBJ2-5
V gene: TRBV5-6
CDR3 length: 13
CDR3 protein: ASSLGGRISETQY

J gene: TRBJ1-2
V gene: TRBV3-1/TRBV3-2
CDR3 length: 11
CDR3 protein: ASSPEGGVGYT

J gene: TRBJ1-2
V gene: TRBV4-1
CDR3 length: 10
CDR3 protein: ASSQDRRGYT

J gene: TRBJ2-7
V gene: TRBV7-2
CDR3 length: 13
CDR3 protein: ASSLSTGYPYEQY

J gene: TRBJ1-2
V gene: TRBV30
CDR3 length: 10
CDR3 protein: AWGTANYGYT

J gene: TRBJ1-1
V gene: TRBV5-1
CDR3 length: 12
CDR3 protein: ASSLSQGLAEAF

J gene: TRBJ1-1
V gene: TRBV19
CDR3 length: 12
CDR3 protein: ASSVGQGDYGAF

J gene: TRBJ2-1
V gene: TRBV11-3
CDR3 length: 12
CDR3 protein: ASSRSGENNEQF

J gene: TRBJ2-7
V gene: TRBV9
CDR3 length: 12
CDR3 protein: ASSVATGRYEQY

J gene: TRBJ2-3
V gene: TRBV30
CDR3 length: 13
CDR3 protein: AWSDTGGTTDTQY

J gene: TRBJ2-5
V gene: TRBV19
CDR3 length: 13
CDR3 protein: ASSTMAGGWETQY

J gene: TRBJ1-1
V gene: TRBV11-2
CDR3 length: 11
CDR3 protein: ASSSSGPAGNL

J gene: TRBJ1-3
V gene: TRBV5-1
CDR3 length: 14
CDR3 protein: ASSFGQGPSGNTIY

J gene: TRBJ2-1
V gene: TRBV7-9
CDR3 length: 13
CDR3 protein: ASSFWSKSYNEQF

J gene: TRBJ1-2
V gene: TRBV30
CDR3 length: 10
CDR3 protein: AWSDGNYGYT

J gene: TRBJ2-3
V gene: TRBV27
CDR3 length: 11
CDR3 protein: ASSFGPIDTQY

J gene: TRBJ2-7
V gene: TRBV27
CDR3 length: 13
CDR3 protein: ASSLRAGGPYEQY

J gene: TRBJ1-3
V gene: TRBV6-2/TRBV6-3
CDR3 length: 11
CDR3 protein: ASSPGDGNTIY

J gene: TRBJ2-7
V gene: TRBV19
CDR3 length: 12
CDR3 protein: ASSAQDFPYEQY

J gene: TRBJ1-6
V gene: TRBV18
CDR3 length: 14
CDR3 protein: ASSPPGPPSSSPLH

J gene: TRBJ1-2
V gene: TRBV19
CDR3 length: 11
CDR3 protein: ASSLKGTYGYT

J gene: TRBJ1-1
V gene: TRBV11-3
CDR3 length: 12
CDR3 protein: ASTLPGLGTEAF

J gene: TRBJ1-6
V gene: TRBV30
CDR3 length: 13
CDR3 protein: AWTIRGHTNSPLH

J gene: TRBJ1-2
V gene: TRBV2
CDR3 length: 11
CDR3 protein: ASIQTGGLGYT

J gene: TRBJ2-1
V gene: TRBV7-9
CDR3 length: 13
CDR3 protein: ASSFSADNYNEQF

J gene: TRBJ1-3
V gene: TRBV7-2
CDR3 length: 11
CDR3 protein: ASSLSYVDTIY

J gene: TRBJ1-6
V gene: TRBV6-5
CDR3 length: 13
CDR3 protein: ASKTESSYNSPLH

J gene: TRBJ2-3
V gene: TRBV24-1
CDR3 length: 13
CDR3 protein: ATSERTGGTDTQY

J gene: TRBJ2-1
V gene: TRBV19
CDR3 length: 14
CDR3 protein: ASSTGELAGVYEQF

J gene: TRBJ1-4
V gene: TRBV7-9
CDR3 length: 14
CDR3 protein: ASTLSSTSTNEKLF

J gene: TRBJ1-3
V gene: TRBV5-6
CDR3 length: 13
CDR3 protein: ASSLGQFSGNTIY

J gene: TRBJ1-4
V gene: TRBV21-1
CDR3 length: 13
CDR3 protein: ASSKADRANEKLF

J gene: TRBJ1-1
V gene: TRBV6-1
CDR3 length: 14
CDR3 protein: ASSVRERGWNTKAF

J gene: TRBJ2-7
V gene: TRBV12-3/TRBV12-4
CDR3 length: 10
CDR3 protein: ASSLLSYEQY

J gene: TRBJ2-1
V gene: TRBV7-6
CDR3 length: 16
CDR3 protein: ASSLIGTSGGVEGEQF

J gene: TRBJ2-7
V gene: TRBV7-6
CDR3 length: 12
CDR3 protein: ASSPRGYGYEQY

J gene: TRBJ2-2
V gene: TRBV9
CDR3 length: 16
CDR3 protein: ASRAGTGGLSNTGELF

J gene: TRBJ1-1
V gene: TRBV7-9
CDR3 length: 9
CDR3 protein: ASSLDREAF

J gene: TRBJ1-2
V gene: TRBV19
CDR3 length: 11
CDR3 protein: ASSIEPGYGYT

J gene: TRBJ2-7
V gene: TRBV7-9
CDR3 length: 11
CDR3 protein: ASSTMDRDEQY

J gene: TRBJ2-5
V gene: TRBV20-1
CDR3 length: 9
CDR3 protein: SAIREGTQY

J gene: TRBJ2-2
V gene: TRBV30
CDR3 length: 14
CDR3 protein: AWRPLAGGNTGELF

J gene: TRBJ1-3
V gene: TRBV6-6
CDR3 length: 12
CDR3 protein: ASSYSTERNTIY

J gene: TRBJ2-1
V gene: TRBV5-8
CDR3 length: 10
CDR3 protein: ASTVAPQKQF